This T cell receptor beta chain was sequenced for a study of post-analysis software for immune sequencing data. Study overall: Patients had relapsing-remitting, secondary progressive or progressive-relapsing multiple sclerosis; some lacked subtype. Points from the study as a whole: Patients showed TRBV5-6, TRBV5-1 and TRBV20-1 among five TRBV segments more frequent than in controls.

On this clonotype itself: What it binds is unknown.

The TCR beta cDNA libraries contained unique molecular identifiers. The T cell input of roughly 0.9 to 11 million gave approximately 460,000 cDNA molecules. TCRdb recomputed calls from the PCR reads with MiXCR, one row per CDR3 protein. The sample consists of approximately 770,000 distinct CDR3 sequences, just over 45% of them appearing once. Per germline, CDR1 MGHRA and CDR2 YSYEKL. V was trimmed by 0 bases and J by 3 bases, leaving 9 bases between them. The CDR3 length is 15 residues. The sequence was collected from a girl between 10 and 17 years old with multiple sclerosis. Sequenced input: blood. The chain couples TRBV4-1 to TRBJ1-5; a possible D gene is TRBD1 (5 bases). As DNA, the CDR3 is TGCGCCAGCAGCCAAGAGTGGGACCCCAATCAGCCCCAGCATTTT. Its translation is CASSQEWDPNQPQHF.